This T cell receptor (beta chain) was identified during a study of T cell responses to AZD1222 COVID-19 vaccine. Remarks on this clone: Its antigen remains unidentified.

Data came from immunoSEQ multiplex PCR; TCRdb stores just in-frame clones and leaves some out. The sample holds roughly 93,000 clones; roughly nine tenths are singletons and the top ten take about 5.2%. From germline, CDR1 is MDHEN and CDR2 SYDVKM. The CDR3 contains 15 residues. Trimming removed 6 bases at V and 1 base at J, with 12 bases between. Study-wide results and caveats: The study identified only a handful of AZD1222 recipients as seropositive at baseline. Reports say nearly half of spike-specific TCRs go after unmutated variant regions. No repertoire was sampled before or during the peak T cell response, only after it. Among vaccine-associated CD4 TCRs, coverage spanned spike, with dominance at 160-218 and 743-854.

The receptor was derived from an adult who received the AZD1222 COVID-19 vaccine. The chain uses TRBV28 and TRBJ2-2; possibly TRBD1 for D (5 bases). The sample consisted of peripheral blood, taken 28 days after the second AZD1222 dose. CDR3 loop: CASRPGFGNTGELFF. The CDR3 region has the DNA TGTGCCAGCAGACCAGGGTTCGGGAACACCGGGGAGCTGTTTTTT.